Detailed here is one TCR beta chain. The antigen it binds to is not known. No qualities accompany the bases; no much larger clone lies one base away. Collaborating institutions collected whole blood in K2EDTA tubes following their own protocols. Collaborator samples were shipped for TCRbeta analysis as frozen whole blood, isolated PBMCs, or DNA extracted from either sample type. TCRbeta CDR3 regions were amplified from genomic DNA using the immunoSEQ Assay, a bias-controlled multiplex PCR. The original methods were these. Within the assay, amplification of reference gene primers was used to estimate how many nucleated cells each sample contained. To quantify the absolute abundance of each unique TCRbeta CDR3 rearrangement, sequence reads were collapsed and filtered. For each sample, productive Simpson clonality was calculated by taking the square root of Simpson's diversity index across productive rearrangements. TCRdb's version of the immuneACCESS table is confined to in-frame rearrangements and falls short of the full clone set. An unresolved V gene accounts for under half of the shortfall where checked; the remainder is of unknown origin. The V and J calls and clone size come from that table; D and trimming were worked out from the DNA. The sample data list roughly 270,000 clones, and roughly 85% of these were observed just once. The ten top clones hold less than 6.5% of the sample.

This record comes from a study of blood T cell repertoires in COVID-19 (dated by TCRdb to 2018 to 2021). Looking at the study overall: Samples covering the acute and convalescent phases of COVID-19 were provided by collaborators in the United States, Italy and Spain. The material from the prospective study consisted of cDNA or gDNA derived from T cells, B-cell-depleted T cells, or PBMCs. Deeply sampled blood TCRbeta repertoires from subjects exposed to, actively infected with, or recovered from COVID-19 were included in the dataset. The repertoires were released in a freely available public database meant as a resource for research on the immune response to SARS-CoV-2. Samples were obtained from the ongoing ImmuneRACE study (first 160 participants) and from 1,200 or so subjects provided by 6 global collaborators. A de-identified subject ID, COVID-19 status, age in years and sex were almost always included in the sample metadata. HLA class I and class II types, where available, came from metadata supplied by the sample provider rather than from assay-based typing. Broader findings and caveats from the paper: How much clinical and demographic metadata was included differed by source and by participant, and the metadata was provided uncurated.

The germline V gene provides CDR1 MNHEY and CDR2 SVGAGI. The V and J ends are trimmed by 5 bases and 5 bases, leaving 7 bases between them. The CDR3 goes from the cysteine to the phenylalanine over 11 residues. Only the CDR3 region is kept as DNA, spanning 33 bases read in frame from base 1. The sequenced sample was peripheral blood. The chain uses TRBV6-5 and TRBJ2-7, with the D segment identity uncertain. The sequence came from a man between 45 and 60 years old with active or convalescent COVID-19. The DNA sequence is TGTGCCAGCAGTCTACAGAACGAGCAGTACTTC. It specifies CASSLQNEQYF.